What follows is one T cell receptor (beta chain) and its context. The Seattle site enrolled patients during active infection and followed them longitudinally. The data derive from a study of blood T cell repertoires in COVID-19. Study at large: Researchers got acute and convalescent COVID-19 samples from the United States, Italy and Spain. PBMCs, B-cell-depleted T cells, or T cells were the source of the cDNA or gDNA that made up the material.

Germline assignment: CDR1 SEHNR and CDR2 FQNEAQ (reference sequence). The CDR3 covers 14 residues. V lost 6 bases, J lost 8 bases, and 19 bases lay in between. Original data processing: Estimates of nucleated cell counts were drawn from the amplification of reference gene primers. Sequenced by immunoSEQ multiplex PCR; TCRdb stores in-frame clones only, minus some. The V and J calls and clone size come from that table; D and trimming were worked out from the DNA. The sample comprises approximately 300,000 clones, 65% to 85% of which are singletons, and 15% to 17% rests with the top ten. The sequenced sample consisted of peripheral blood. The genes are TRBV7-9 and TRBJ1-1, with D possibly matching TRBD1 (5 bases). This TCR was recovered from a person aged 65-85 years with COVID-19, enrolled during active disease. The DNA of the CDR3 is TGTGCCAGCAGGCCCTCCGTTGGGGCGGTAGAAGCTTTCTTT. The encoded protein is CASRPSVGAVEAFF.